This T cell receptor (beta chain) was found in a study of T cells in Graves' hyperthyroidism and ophthalmopathy (dated by TCRdb to between 2018 and 2020). Notes on the research overall: Peripheral blood was collected at initial diagnosis, before any treatment. TCR V-J signatures able to tell the groups apart were searched for in a discovery cohort of some 97 patients, of whom more than 40 had Graves' ophthalmopathy and about 60 had stable Graves' hyperthyroidism. Prospective prediction of ophthalmopathy was tested in an independent validation cohort consisting of 18 hyperthyroidism patients and more than 15 patients who later progressed to ophthalmopathy. For training and testing, the 100 or so patients in the discovery cohort were randomly divided in a 7:3 ratio. Thyroid tissue and blood T-cell repertoires from roughly six Graves' hyperthyroidism patients were also compared in the study. After sampling, hyperthyroidism patients received methimazole starting at 30 mg daily, and ophthalmopathy patients received high-dose intravenous methylprednisolone. The paper reports TCR Vbeta CDR3 sequencing of approximately 140 peripheral blood samples: around 41 ophthalmopathy, fewer than 80 hyperthyroidism and approximately 17 progressor patients.

For CDR1 and CDR2, the germline V gene lists SGHTA and FQGNSA. From its cysteine to its phenylalanine, the CDR3 spans 14 amino acids. Kept here is only the CDR3 DNA, which spans 42 bases and is read in frame from base 1. V loses 6 bases of germline sequence and J loses 4 bases, and the interval between the two ends is 13 bases. What the research found in general, with its limitations: No statistical method was used to fix the sample size in advance, and group allocation was not hidden from the investigators. A 13 V-J signature model separated ophthalmopathy from stable hyperthyroidism, with around 90% sensitivity and 81% to 83% specificity in cross-validation and 80%/75% in testing. In validation, progression to ophthalmopathy was predicted by the model with nearly 71% sensitivity and roughly 76% specificity, a median of about 6.4 months before onset. Most expanded thyroid clonotypes (frequency above 0.001) were also detected in blood, a finding suggesting that blood repertoires may reflect thyroid immune responses.

This clonotype was counted a few times. Its antigen specificity is not known. No base quality information exists; no much larger clone differs at one position. Amplification of TCR beta CDR3 regions was carried out from RNA transcripts. The first round of RT-PCR for the TCR CDR3 was performed with the HTBI primer set and the Qiagen OneStep RT-PCR kit. Libraries were constructed in a second round of multiplex PCR, after which size selection and purification were carried out. Paired-end sequencing of the libraries was performed with 100 bp reads on an Illumina HiSeq2000. As for the authors' bioinformatics: SOAPnuke was used to process the raw data, with reads discarded if the reads contained adapters or uncalled bases, had a mean Phred below 15, or lacked an exact constant-primer or identifier match. COPE v1.2.5 was used to merge high-quality paired reads, and clonotypes were defined as unique nucleotide sequences. MiTCR v1.1 was used to align the clonotypes against IMGT TRBV, TRBD and TRBJ reference segments. The analysis included only V-J combinations with a frequency above 0.0001, which together covered 99% to 99.2% of the repertoires. The TCS score was defined as F50 (clonal expansion) divided by E x V (chaos), with BLOSUM62-based TCRdist calculated between CDR3 peptides within each V-J. Welch's t-statistics and random forest reduced some 510 V-J features to roughly 13, which were used in a naive Bayes classifier (R e1071). TCRdb ran its own pipeline on the public reads, namely fastp trimming at Q25 and MiXCR clone calling, and kept in-frame beta chains. CDR3 protein sequences are deduplicated, and each keeps its most common genes and DNA. The V and J calls shown here were made by TCRdb, not taken from the authors' results. This sample gives about 560,000 distinct CDR3 sequences in total; over 15% of them show up just once. The top ten hold under 20% of the sample.

Graves' hyperthyroidism was defined as stable when no progression to ophthalmopathy occurred over 18 months of follow-up. Hyperthyroidism patients were aged 18 to 65 years and newly diagnosed, with disease duration of less than 2 months. The study excluded patients with uncontrolled infections, other autoimmune diseases, pregnancy or lactation. Diagnoses relied on clinical symptoms, serum thyroxine and TRAb, thyroid ultrasound and orbital computed tomography. PBMCs were isolated from approximately 10 ml of fresh peripheral blood by Ficoll-Paque density gradient centrifugation. Total RNA was extracted with Trizol reagent, and quality was checked on an Agilent 2100 Bioanalyzer.

The rearrangement combines TRBV7-2 with TRBJ1-3, with the D gene too uncertain to name. The TCR sequence derives from a woman aged 18-35 years with Graves' hyperthyroidism. Sequenced material: blood. The CDR3: CASREHGFGNTIYF. The DNA sequence is as follows: TGTGCCAGCAGAGAGCACGGTTTCGGAAACACCATATATTTT.